This T cell receptor beta chain originates from a study of T cells in Graves' hyperthyroidism and ophthalmopathy. General study findings and limits: Separation of ophthalmopathy from stable hyperthyroidism was achieved by a 13 V-J model. Blood also carried most thyroid clonotypes expanded above 0.001. Ophthalmopathy, as predicted by the model, came a median about seven months after the prediction.

The source material, RNA transcripts, was used to amplify TCR beta CDR3 regions. TCR CDR3 underwent first-round RT-PCR with the HTBI primer set. In TCRdb, the multiplex PCR reads were re-called with MiXCR into one record per CDR3 protein. The profile covers approximately 400,000 distinct CDR3 sequences, with more than 12% appearing a single time and about 18% taken by the ten largest. A Clinical Activity Score of at least 3, a NOSPECS grade of at least 4 and a duration under 3 months were recorded in the ophthalmopathy patients. Many counts were recorded for this clonotype. The antigen is undetermined. Trimming pared 0 bases from V and 8 bases from J, leaving 4 bases between. CDR1 is KGHDR and CDR2 is SFDVKD in the germline V gene. This CDR3 region has 12 residues.

The source of this sequence is a woman younger than 45 with Graves' ophthalmopathy. The chain joins TRBV24-1 to TRBJ2-1; D is undetermined. Specimen: blood. The CDR3 DNA reads as TGTGCCACCAGTGATTTGGGGGATGAGCAGTTCTTC. Translation: CATSDLGDEQFF.